What follows are 23 T cell receptor beta chains derived from one specimen sequenced in a study of cytomegalovirus exposure and HLA in healthy donors. PCR employed 60 Vbeta and 13 Jbeta primers. Some clones are missing from TCRdb's copy, which holds only in-frame ones; the method was immunoSEQ multiplex PCR. In the table there are some 130,000 clones, 60% to 85% of which are singletons. Material: PBMCs. The origin of the receptors is a woman aged 25 to 39 in good health and CMV-seropositive.

V is TRBV4-3 and J is TRBJ2-5; D may be TRBD2 (7 bases). The germline V and J ends were trimmed by 1 base and 7 bases, with 19 bases remaining between them. Germline V lookup: CDR1 LGHNA, CDR2 YSLEER. The CDR3 covers 16 residues. The CDR3 reads CASSQGGGGPLGTQYF. The CDR3 nucleotides are TGCGCCAGCAGCCAAGGGGGCGGGGGCCCGCTGGGGACCCAGTACTTC.

The chain couples TRBV7-2 to TRBJ2-2, with D possibly being TRBD2 (6 bases). V was trimmed by 3 bases and J by 8 bases, leaving 22 bases between them. The germline V gene has CDR1 SGHTA and CDR2 FQGNSA. The CDR3 is made up of 17 amino acids. This CDR3 is CASSFPSSQGSGGELFF. The CDR3 nucleotides are TGTGCCAGCAGCTTTCCGTCTTCTCAAGGGAGCGGGGGGGAGCTGTTTTTT.

This clone was counted only a few times. The chain recombines TRBV7-2 with TRBJ2-7, with D possibly matching TRBD1 (6 bases). This CDR3 has 17 amino acids. Germline lookup yields CDR1 SGHTA and CDR2 FQGNSA. V was clipped by 4 bases and J by 4 bases, with 23 bases between them. The CDR3 DNA sequence: TGTGCCAGCAGCTACACACACGTGGGGGCAGTGGTATACGAGCAGTACTTC. This sequence encodes CASSYTHVGAVVYEQYF. Complete variable domain (other parts from reference TRBV7-2 and TRBJ2-7): GAGVSQSPSNKVTEKGKDVELRCDPISGHTALYWYRQSLGQGLEFLIYFQGNSAPDKSGLPSDRFSAERTGGSVSTLTIQRTQQEDSAVYLCASSYTHVGAVVYEQYFGPGTRLTVT.

This clone was detected only once. This chain links TRBV5-5 with TRBJ2-2; D call uncertain. From germline, CDR1 is SGHKS and CDR2 YYEKEE (reference sequence). This CDR3 is built from 15 residues. Trimming removed 2 bases at V and 0 bases at J, with 8 bases between. The CDR3: CASSFVPANTGELFF. In nucleotides, the CDR3 is TGTGCCAGCAGCTTTGTCCCAGCGAACACCGGGGAGCTGTTTTTT.

This chain uses TRBV7-2 with TRBJ1-2, with TRBD1 matching over 7 bases. Trimming took 7 bases from V and 8 from J; bases not matched to a gene: 13. Germline V gene lookup returns CDR1 SGHTA and CDR2 FQGNSA. The CDR3 totals 14 residues. CDR3 nucleotides: TGTGCCAGCACCCCCTCGAGGGGGCAAAGGGGCTACACCTTC. Translated, it gives CASTPSRGQRGYTF.

This chain links TRBV20-1 with TRBJ2-5; no reliable D call. Germline V gene sequence: CDR1 DFQATT, CDR2 SNEGSKA (reference sequence). The ends were cut back, 3 bases at V and 5 bases at J, with 7 bases in the middle. This CDR3 spans 11 amino acids. CDR3 loop: CSARTTETQYF. The CDR3 coding sequence is TGCAGTGCTAGGACAACTGAGACCCAGTACTTC.

In DNA form, the CDR3 reads TGTGCCAGCAGCCGACTAGCGGGGGGTGTCACCGGGGAGCTGTTTTTT. This sequence encodes CASSRLAGGVTGELFF. This rearrangement joins TRBV5-6 to TRBJ2-2; 13 nucleotides agree with TRBD2. The CDR3 is made up of 16 amino acids. The junction had 4 bases not matched to a gene; V was cut back by 4 bases and J by 4 bases. Germline V gene lookup returns CDR1 SGHDT and CDR2 YYEEEE. Based on the CDR3 plus reference TRBV5-6 and TRBJ2-2, the full variable domain is DAGVTQSPTHLIKTRGQQVTLRCSPKSGHDTVSWYQQALGQGPQFIFQYYEEEERQRGNFPDRFSGHQFPNYSSELNVNALLLGDSALYLCASSRLAGGVTGELFFGEGSRLTVL.

The chain couples TRBV9 to TRBJ2-5, with 7 bases identical to TRBD1. Trimming at V came to 3 bases and at J to 4 bases, leaving 3 bases not matched to a gene. Germline V gene data show CDR1 as SGDLS and CDR2 as YYNGEE. CDR3 length: 13 amino acids. CDR3 DNA: TGTGCCAGCAGCGCGACAGGGTTAGAGACCCAGTACTTC. Its protein is CASSATGLETQYF.

Here the CDR3 reads CASSVRFSRAYTDTQYF. The CDR3 bases are TGCGCCAGCAGTGTTCGGTTTAGCAGGGCATACACAGATACGCAGTATTTT. The gene calls are TRBV10-2 and TRBJ2-3; possible D gene TRBD1, 5 bases. Trimming removed 4 bases from V and 2 bases from J, with 19 bases in between. Per the germline V gene, CDR1 is WSHSY and CDR2 is SAAADI. There are 17 residues in the CDR3.

V and J are TRBV10-3 and TRBJ2-3; 10 bases line up with TRBD1. Germline values: CDR1 ENHRY, CDR2 SYGVKD. The trim removed 6 bases at V and 1 base at J, leaving 16 bases unmatched. The CDR3 extends over 19 amino acids. The CDR3 DNA is TGTGCCATCAGGGACCAGGGGTTAGGGACAGGGGACCGCACAGATACGCAGTATTTT. Translation gives CAIRDQGLGTGDRTDTQYF.

This chain joins TRBV5-4 and TRBJ1-1; D uncertain. The CDR3 runs 15 residues. The V gene lost 2 bases and the J gene lost 1 base, with 12 bases spanning the gap. CDR1 and CDR2 from the germline V gene are SGHNT and YYREEE (reference sequence). This CDR3 is CASSFPKSGNTEAFF. DNA of the CDR3: TGTGCCAGCAGCTTCCCCAAATCGGGGAACACTGAAGCTTTCTTT.

The rearrangement links TRBV4-2 to TRBJ1-2; the D gene is possibly TRBD1 (5 bases). Germline V gives CDR1 LGHNA, CDR2 YNFKEQ. V gave up 3 bases and J gave up 8 bases, with 25 bases separating them. This CDR3 comprises 17 residues. The CDR3 nucleotides read TGTGCCAGCAGCCACCCCTCCTCCGGCCAGGGCCTGGGAGGCTACACCTTC. Translation: CASSHPSSGQGLGGYTF.

This sequence joins TRBV7-6 and TRBJ2-7; tentatively, D is TRBD2 (6 bases). V dropped 2 bases and J dropped 7 bases, with 12 bases sitting between them. This CDR3 region has 13 residues. Germline CDR1 is SGHVS and CDR2 is FNYEAQ. The CDR3, as DNA: TGTGCCAGCAGCTTATCCCGGGGGAGGGAGCAGTACTTC. Protein: CASSLSRGREQYF.

J is TRBJ1-6 and V is TRBV15, with 10 bases matching TRBD1. The CDR3 length is 14 residues. J was trimmed by 8 bases and V by 3 bases; bases with no gene match: 1. CDR1 is LNHNV, CDR2 YYDKDF, per germline (reference sequence). The CDR3 bases are TGTGCCACCAGCAGGGACAGGGGGTATTCACCCCTCCACTTT. Translation gives CATSRDRGYSPLHF. Together with reference TRBV15 and TRBJ1-6, the CDR3 gives the full variable domain: DAMVIQNPRYQVTQFGKPVTLSCSQTLNHNVMYWYQQKSSQAPKLLFHYYDKDFNNEADTPDNFQSRRPNTSFCFLDIRSPGLGDTAMYLCATSRDRGYSPLHFGNGTRLTVT.

This sequence joins TRBV2 and TRBJ2-7; TRBD1 aligns across 7 bases. J lost 2 bases, V lost 4 bases, and 5 bases had no gene match. CDR3 length: 14 residues. Germline CDR1 and CDR2: SNHLY and FYNNEI. The CDR3 spells CASSAGGTTYEQYF. The CDR3 DNA reads TGTGCCAGCAGTGCAGGGGGAACAACCTACGAGCAGTACTTC.

This clone was recorded once. The chain recombines TRBV7-7 with TRBJ2-5; D gene unclear. V was pared by 5 bases and J by 3 bases, with 4 bases between. Germline values: CDR1 SSHAT, CDR2 FNYEAQ (reference sequence). The CDR3 covers 11 residues. The CDR3 sequence: CASSPKETQYF. The CDR3 DNA sequence: TGTGCCAGCAGCCCAAAAGAGACCCAGTACTTC.

The V gene is TRBV9, the J gene TRBJ2-2; D unclear. V lost 3 bases, J lost 2 bases, and 2 bases lay in between. This CDR3 is 12 amino acids long. The germline CDR1 and CDR2 sequences are SGDLS and YYNGEE. CDR3 protein: CASSANTGELFF. CDR3 sequence (DNA): TGTGCCAGCAGCGCTAACACCGGGGAGCTGTTTTTT. Combining the CDR3 with reference TRBV9 and TRBJ2-2 gives the whole variable domain DSGVTQTPKHLITATGQRVTLRCSPRSGDLSVYWYQQSLDQGLQFLIQYYNGEERAKGNILERFSAQQFPDLHSELNLSSLELGDSALYFCASSANTGELFFGEGSRLTVL.

This clone was counted a few times. The chain is built from TRBV10-3 and TRBJ1-2; D is undetermined. The CDR3 covers 13 residues. The germline gives CDR1 ENHRY, CDR2 SYGVKD. The ends were cut back, 2 bases at V and 0 bases at J, with 4 bases in the middle. CDR3 sequence: CAISEGANYGYTF. The CDR3 DNA sequence: TGTGCCATCAGTGAGGGAGCTAACTATGGCTACACCTTC.

This chain links TRBV27 with TRBJ2-7; 9 positions match TRBD1. Unmatched junction bases numbered 3, after V lost 3 bases and J lost 0 bases. CDR3 length equals 15 residues. Looked up from germline, CDR1 is MNHEY and CDR2 is SMNVEV (reference sequence). The CDR3 nucleotides are TGTGCCAGCAGTTTCAAGACAGGGGGCTCCTACGAGCAGTACTTC. Amino acids: CASSFKTGGSYEQYF.

This clone was seen just once. V usage is TRBV19 and J usage is TRBJ1-1; no clear D. This CDR3 has 16 amino acids. The V end lost 5 bases, the J end lost 1 base, and 17 bases lay between the germline ends. Germline lookup yields CDR1 LNHDA and CDR2 SQIVND (reference sequence). CDR3 region: CASSFRSVPGNTEAFF. The CDR3 DNA reads TGTGCCAGTAGTTTCCGGTCGGTGCCGGGGAACACTGAAGCTTTCTTT.

CDR3 in DNA: TGTGCCAGCAGCCCCCAATCGGGACAAGATAATTCACCCCTCCACTTT. Translated, it gives CASSPQSGQDNSPLHF. This chain joins TRBV7-2 and TRBJ1-6; D may be TRBD1 (6 bases). CDR3 length equals 16 residues. Trimming shortened V by 5 bases and J by 5 bases, and 16 bases separated the two germline ends. Germline V gene data show CDR1 as SGHTA and CDR2 as FQGNSA.

This rearrangement joins TRBV5-5 to TRBJ1-1, with D possibly being TRBD1 (5 bases). The CDR3 sequence is 13 residues long. V lost 7 bases, J lost 4 bases, and 14 bases lay in between. Germline lookup yields CDR1 SGHKS and CDR2 YYEKEE (reference sequence). CDR3 in DNA: TGTGCCAGCCGGGCAGGGCAAGGCACTGAAGCTTTCTTT. Its protein product is CASRAGQGTEAFF.

The chain links TRBV6-1 to TRBJ2-7; 7 bases are a match to TRBD2. Germline lookup yields CDR1 MNHNS and CDR2 SASEGT. V gave up 2 bases and J gave up 6 bases; unmatched junction bases: 7. This CDR3 is 14 amino acids long. The CDR3 region has the DNA TGTGCCAGCAGTGAAAGGACTAGTTTCCTCGAGCAGTACTTC. It yields the protein CASSERTSFLEQYF.